These T cell receptor beta chains were read from a single sample in a study of early T cells in non-severe SARS-CoV-2 infection. One entry per CDR3 protein, called by TCRdb with MiXCR from the 5' RACE reads. The sample gives some 30,000 distinct CDR3 sequences, about 8.2% of which show up once; about 13% is in the top ten. The sample was whole blood. These receptor sequences come from an adult who was a healthcare worker with PCR-confirmed SARS-CoV-2 infection or an uninfected control (not recorded which). The CDR3 runs from the conserved cysteine through the conserved F or W. Fields, in order: clone size, D gene, V gene, J gene, CDR3 protein, CDR3 DNA. D genes are given only for firm matches. Clone sizes are given selectively: once, few, many, or a class where the clone is expanded.

many	NA	TRBV7-3	TRBJ2-3	CASSLMASTDTQYF	TGTGCCAGCAGCTTAATGGCTAGCACAGATACGCAGTATTTT
few	NA	TRBV29-1	TRBJ2-5	CSVSTPGTQYF	TGCAGCGTCTCGACTCCTGGGACCCAGTACTTC
many	NA	TRBV18	TRBJ1-2	CASSPREDGGYTF	TGTGCCAGCTCACCACGTGAGGACGGGGGCTACACCTTC
many	NA	TRBV25-1	TRBJ2-6	CAIGSGANVLTF	TGTGCCATCGGTTCTGGGGCCAACGTCCTGACTTTC
many	NA	TRBV10-3	TRBJ2-3	CAIRGSDTQYF	TGTGCCATCAGGGGGTCAGATACGCAGTATTTT
NA	NA	TRBV29-1	TRBJ1-2	CSARHTGDYGYTF	TGCAGCGCCCGGCACACTGGGGACTATGGCTACACCTTC
many	NA	TRBV11-2	TRBJ2-3	CASSSLGSAGWTDTQYF	TGTGCCAGCAGCAGCCTTGGATCAGCGGGTTGGACAGATACGCAGTATTTT
many	TRBD1	TRBV6-5	TRBJ1-3	CASSYRTGGGRNTIYF	TGTGCCAGCAGTTACCGGACAGGGGGAGGTCGAAACACCATATATTTT
many	TRBD1	TRBV6-5	TRBJ1-2	CASRSAGTGFGYTF	TGTGCCAGCAGGTCCGCCGGGACAGGGTTCGGCTACACCTTC
many	NA	TRBV7-2	TRBJ1-2	CASSLAGGYAYGYTF	TGTGCCAGCAGCTTAGCTGGGGGTTATGCCTATGGCTACACCTTC
many	NA	TRBV11-3	TRBJ2-3	CASSLDSGTQYF	TGTGCCAGCAGCTTAGACTCCGGGACGCAGTATTTT
NA	NA	TRBV1	TRBJ1-3	CTGEGQAILRITNSGNTIYF	TGCACCGGAGAAGGACAGGCCATCCTGCGTATAACTAACTCTGGAAACACCATATATTTT
many	NA	TRBV6-5	TRBJ2-3	CASSGQAGDTQYF	TGTGCCAGCAGTGGGCAGGCAGGAGATACGCAGTATTTT
many	NA	TRBV18	TRBJ2-7	CASSPPVDQYEQYF	TGTGCCAGCTCACCACCCGTTGACCAATACGAGCAGTACTTC
many	TRBD2	TRBV15	TRBJ2-5	CATSRDLGLAGAQETQYF	TGTGCCACCAGCAGAGATCTGGGACTAGCGGGGGCCCAAGAGACCCAGTACTTC
few	NA	TRBV6-1	TRBJ1-1	CASREGGGRVDTEAFF	TGTGCCAGCAGGGAGGGAGGGGGGCGCGTCGATACTGAAGCTTTCTTT
NA	NA	TRBV20-1	TRBJ1-2	CSASSNYGYTF	TGCAGTGCTAGTTCTAACTATGGCTACACCTTC
many	NA	TRBV5-6	TRBJ1-2	CASSWGTDYGYTF	TGTGCCAGCAGCTGGGGGACGGACTATGGCTACACCTTC
many	NA	TRBV20-1	TRBJ1-6	CSAILGVGSPLHF	TGCAGTGCCATTCTTGGTGTGGGATCACCCCTCCACTTT
many	NA	TRBV19	TRBJ2-3	CASKASITDTQYF	TGTGCCAGTAAAGCTAGTATAACAGATACGCAGTATTTT
many	NA	TRBV20-1	TRBJ2-5	CSARTPGEHQETQYF	TGCAGTGCTAGAACCCCGGGAGAACACCAAGAGACCCAGTACTTC
NA	NA	TRBV27	TRBJ2-1	CASSFVSGQLSYNEQFF	TGTGCCAGCAGTTTCGTCAGCGGGCAGCTCTCCTACAATGAGCAGTTCTTC
many	TRBD2	TRBV5-1	TRBJ2-3	CASSPPTSTGAQYF	TGCGCCAGCAGCCCACCGACTAGCACGGGAGCGCAGTATTTT
many	NA	TRBV10-2	TRBJ1-5	CASSGRENQPQHF	TGCGCCAGCAGCGGACGGGAAAATCAGCCCCAGCATTTT
few	NA	TRBV10-3	TRBJ2-5	CAISIRAGGETQYF	TGTGCCATCAGTATTAGAGCCGGTGGAGAGACCCAGTACTTC